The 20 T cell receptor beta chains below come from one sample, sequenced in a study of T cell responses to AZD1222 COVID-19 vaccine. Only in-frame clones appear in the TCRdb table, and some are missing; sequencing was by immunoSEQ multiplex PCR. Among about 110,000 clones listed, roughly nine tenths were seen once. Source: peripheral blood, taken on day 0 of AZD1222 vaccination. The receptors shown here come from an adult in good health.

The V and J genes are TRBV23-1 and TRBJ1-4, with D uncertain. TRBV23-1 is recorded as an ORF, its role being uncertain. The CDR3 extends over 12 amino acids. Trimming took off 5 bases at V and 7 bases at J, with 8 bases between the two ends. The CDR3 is CASSGRGEKLFF. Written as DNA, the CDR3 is TGCGCCAGCAGTGGCCGCGGTGAAAAACTGTTTTTT.

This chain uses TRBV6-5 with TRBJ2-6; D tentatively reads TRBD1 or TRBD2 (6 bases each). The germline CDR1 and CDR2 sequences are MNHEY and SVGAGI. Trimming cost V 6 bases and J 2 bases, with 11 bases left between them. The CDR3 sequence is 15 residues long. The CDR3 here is CASSTRGAGANVLTF. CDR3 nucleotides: TGTGCCAGCAGCACTAGGGGGGCTGGGGCCAACGTCCTGACTTTC.

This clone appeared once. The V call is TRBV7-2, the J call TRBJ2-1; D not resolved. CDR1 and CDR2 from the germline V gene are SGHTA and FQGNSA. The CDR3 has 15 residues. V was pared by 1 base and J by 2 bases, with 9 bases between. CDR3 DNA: TGTGCCAGCAGCTTAGAGGGATCTACCTACAATGAGCAGTTCTTC. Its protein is CASSLEGSTYNEQFF. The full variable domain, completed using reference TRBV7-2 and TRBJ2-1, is GAGVSQSPSNKVTEKGKDVELRCDPISGHTALYWYRQSLGQGLEFLIYFQGNSAPDKSGLPSDRFSAERTGGSVSTLTIQRTQQEDSAVYLCASSLEGSTYNEQFFGPGTRLTVL.

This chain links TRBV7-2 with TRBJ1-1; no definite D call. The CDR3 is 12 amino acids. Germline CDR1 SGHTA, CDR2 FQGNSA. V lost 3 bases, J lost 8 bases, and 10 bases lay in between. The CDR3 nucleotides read TGTGCCAGCAGCTTTAGCGGGCAGGAAGCTTTCTTT. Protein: CASSFSGQEAFF.

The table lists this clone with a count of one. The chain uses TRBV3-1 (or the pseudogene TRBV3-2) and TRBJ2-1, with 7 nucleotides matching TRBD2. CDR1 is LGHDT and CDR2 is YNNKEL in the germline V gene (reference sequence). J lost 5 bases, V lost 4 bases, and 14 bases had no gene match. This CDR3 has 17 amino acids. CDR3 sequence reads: CASSLNFGTTSNNEQFF. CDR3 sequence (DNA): TGTGCCAGCAGCCTCAACTTCGGGACTACGTCTAACAATGAGCAGTTCTTC.

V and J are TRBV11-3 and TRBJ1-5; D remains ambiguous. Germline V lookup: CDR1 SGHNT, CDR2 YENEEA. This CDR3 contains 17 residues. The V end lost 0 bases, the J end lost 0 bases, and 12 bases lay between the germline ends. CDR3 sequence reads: CASSLEGKGYSNQPQHF. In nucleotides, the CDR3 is TGTGCCAGCAGCTTAGAAGGGAAGGGCTATAGCAATCAGCCCCAGCATTTT.

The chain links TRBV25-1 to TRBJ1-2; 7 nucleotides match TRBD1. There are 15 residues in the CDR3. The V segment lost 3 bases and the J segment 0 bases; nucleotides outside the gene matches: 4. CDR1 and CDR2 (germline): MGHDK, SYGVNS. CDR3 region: CASSEEGATNYGYTF. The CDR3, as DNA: TGTGCCAGCAGTGAGGAGGGGGCTACTAACTATGGCTACACCTTC.

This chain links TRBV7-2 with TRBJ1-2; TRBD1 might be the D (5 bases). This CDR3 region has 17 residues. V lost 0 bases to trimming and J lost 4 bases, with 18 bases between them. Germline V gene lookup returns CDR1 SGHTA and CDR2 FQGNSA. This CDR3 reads CASSLASGAVGVYGYTF. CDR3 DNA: TGTGCCAGCAGCTTAGCCTCCGGGGCGGTTGGAGTCTATGGCTACACCTTC.

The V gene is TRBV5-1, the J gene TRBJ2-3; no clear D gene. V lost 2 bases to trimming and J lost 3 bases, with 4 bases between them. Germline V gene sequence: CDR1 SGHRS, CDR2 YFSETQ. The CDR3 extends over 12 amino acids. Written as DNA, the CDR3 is TGCGCCAGCAGCTTCGGGACAGATACGCAGTATTTT. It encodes CASSFGTDTQYF.

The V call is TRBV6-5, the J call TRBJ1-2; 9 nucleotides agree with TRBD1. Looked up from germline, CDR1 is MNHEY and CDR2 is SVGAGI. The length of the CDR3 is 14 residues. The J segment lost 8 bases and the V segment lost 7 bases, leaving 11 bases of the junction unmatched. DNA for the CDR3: TGTGCCAGCATCCGGACAGGGGTAAGGGAAGGCTACACCTTC. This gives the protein CASIRTGVREGYTF.

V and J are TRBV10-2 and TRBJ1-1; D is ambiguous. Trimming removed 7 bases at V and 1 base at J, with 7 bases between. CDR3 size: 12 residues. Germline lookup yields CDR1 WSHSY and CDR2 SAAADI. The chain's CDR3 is CASTRQNTEAFF. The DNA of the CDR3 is TGCGCCAGCACCCGTCAGAACACTGAAGCTTTCTTT.

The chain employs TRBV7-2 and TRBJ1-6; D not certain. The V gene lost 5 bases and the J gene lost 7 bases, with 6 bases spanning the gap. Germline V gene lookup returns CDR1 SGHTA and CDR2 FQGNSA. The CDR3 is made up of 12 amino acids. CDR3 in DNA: TGTGCCAGCAGCATTATGAATTCACCCCTCCACTTT. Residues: CASSIMNSPLHF.

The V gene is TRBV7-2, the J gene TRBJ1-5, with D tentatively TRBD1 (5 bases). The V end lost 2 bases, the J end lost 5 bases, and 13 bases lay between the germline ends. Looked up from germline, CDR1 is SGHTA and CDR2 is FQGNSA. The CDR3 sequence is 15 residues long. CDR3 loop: CASSLTPWGDQPQHF. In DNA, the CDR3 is TGTGCCAGCAGCTTAACGCCCTGGGGGGATCAGCCCCAGCATTTT.

CDR3 in DNA: TGTGCCAGCAAATCCAATGGGGGGTACGAGCAGTACTTC. It translates to CASKSNGGYEQYF. The chain joins TRBV27 to TRBJ2-7; perhaps TRBD2 as D (6 bases). The CDR3 consists of 13 residues. The germline V gene has CDR1 MNHEY and CDR2 SMNVEV (reference sequence). V lost 7 bases, J lost 4 bases, and 14 bases lay in between.

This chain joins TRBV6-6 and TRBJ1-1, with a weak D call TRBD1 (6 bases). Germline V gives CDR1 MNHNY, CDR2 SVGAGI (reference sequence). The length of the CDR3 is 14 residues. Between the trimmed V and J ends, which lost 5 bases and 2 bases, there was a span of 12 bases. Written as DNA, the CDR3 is TGTGCCAGCAGTGCCCCCGGGGGCAACACTGAAGCTTTCTTT. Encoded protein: CASSAPGGNTEAFF.

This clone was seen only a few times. CDR3 sequence: CASSLAGTSATGELFF. The CDR3 nucleotides read TGCGCCAGCAGCTTGGCCGGGACTAGCGCCACCGGGGAGCTGTTTTTT. This chain connects TRBV5-1 to TRBJ2-2, with 10 bases aligning to TRBD2. Germline V lookup: CDR1 SGHRS, CDR2 YFSETQ. The CDR3 totals 16 residues. J lost 4 bases, V lost 0 bases, and 3 bases had no gene match.

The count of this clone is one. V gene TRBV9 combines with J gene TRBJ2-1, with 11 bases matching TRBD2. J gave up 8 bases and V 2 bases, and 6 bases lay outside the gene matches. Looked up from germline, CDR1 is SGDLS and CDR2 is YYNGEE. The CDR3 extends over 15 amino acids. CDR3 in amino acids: CASSVNSGREHEQFF. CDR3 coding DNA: TGTGCCAGCAGCGTGAATAGCGGGAGGGAACATGAGCAGTTCTTC.

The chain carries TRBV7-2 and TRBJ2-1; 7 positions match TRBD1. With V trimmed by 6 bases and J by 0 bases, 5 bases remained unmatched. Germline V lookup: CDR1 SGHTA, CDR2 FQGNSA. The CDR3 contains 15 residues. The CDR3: CASRQTGSSYNEQFF. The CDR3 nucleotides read TGTGCCAGCAGACAGACAGGGAGCTCCTACAATGAGCAGTTCTTC.

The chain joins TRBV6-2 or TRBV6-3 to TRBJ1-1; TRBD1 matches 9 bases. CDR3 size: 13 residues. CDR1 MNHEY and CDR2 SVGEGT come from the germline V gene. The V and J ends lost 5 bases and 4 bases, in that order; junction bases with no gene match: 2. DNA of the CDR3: TGTGCCAGCAGTGGACAGGGGATCACTGAAGCTTTCTTT. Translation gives CASSGQGITEAFF.

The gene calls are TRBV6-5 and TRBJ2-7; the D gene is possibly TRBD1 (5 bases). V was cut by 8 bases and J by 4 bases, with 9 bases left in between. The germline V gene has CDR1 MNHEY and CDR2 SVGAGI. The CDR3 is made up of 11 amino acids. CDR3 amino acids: CASRTHYEQYF. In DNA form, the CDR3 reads TGTGCCAGCCGGACACATTACGAGCAGTACTTC.